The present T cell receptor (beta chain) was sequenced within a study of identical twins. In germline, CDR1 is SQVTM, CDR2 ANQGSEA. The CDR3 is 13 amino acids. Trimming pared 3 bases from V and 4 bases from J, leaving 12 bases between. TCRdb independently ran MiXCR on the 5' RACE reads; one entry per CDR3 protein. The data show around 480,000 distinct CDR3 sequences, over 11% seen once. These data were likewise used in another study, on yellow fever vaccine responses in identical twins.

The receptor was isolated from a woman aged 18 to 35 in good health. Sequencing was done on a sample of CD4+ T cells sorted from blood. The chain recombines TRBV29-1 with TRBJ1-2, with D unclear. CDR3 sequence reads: CSVEAGSSYGYTF. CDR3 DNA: TGCAGCGTTGAGGCCGGATCTTCCTATGGCTACACCTTC.